Below, 7 T cell receptor beta chains from the same sample are listed, as sequenced in a study of OX40 agonist ivuxolimab in advanced cancers. The table came from immunoSEQ multiplex PCR; TCRdb's copy has only in-frame clones and leaves some out. Of fewer than 70,000 clones in the sample, 85% to 90% were seen once. Sample: CD4+ or CD8+ T cells sorted from blood, taken in a trial of the OX40 agonist ivuxolimab. The receptors originated from an adult with an advanced solid tumor such as melanoma, head and neck, liver or kidney cancer.

This chain uses TRBV6-1 with TRBJ1-4, with 10 nucleotides matching TRBD1. Germline CDR1 reads MNHNS; CDR2 reads SASEGT. V shed 6 bases, J shed 8 bases, and the junction held 9 bases outside the gene matches. This CDR3 region has 15 residues. CDR3 coding DNA: TGTGCCAGCAGGTTTTGGGACAGGGGAGGCGAAAAACTGTTTTTT. Its translation is CASRFWDRGGEKLFF.

With regard to this clone: The sample has other DNA sequences that encode this CDR3 too. The DNA of the CDR3 is TGTGCCAGCAGCGTAGGGGGGGAGACCCAGTACTTC. Its translation is CASSVGGETQYF. The chain recombines TRBV9 with TRBJ2-5; D tentatively reads TRBD1 or TRBD2 (5 bases each). CDR1 and CDR2 from the germline V gene are SGDLS and YYNGEE. With 0 bases removed from V and 5 bases from J, the gap between germline ends came to 5 bases. This CDR3 comprises 12 residues.

The chain couples TRBV18 to TRBJ2-3; no definite D call. Germline CDR1 KGHSH, CDR2 LQKENI. This CDR3 is built from 12 residues. Between the trimmed V and J ends, which lost 4 bases and 2 bases, there was a span of 4 bases. The CDR3 spells CASSRNTDTQYF. CDR3 bases: TGTGCCAGCTCACGGAACACAGATACGCAGTATTTT.

The chain has TRBV29-1 and TRBJ2-1; 11 bases are shared with TRBD2. This CDR3 comprises 16 residues. Germline CDR1 is SQVTM and CDR2 is ANQGSEA. The ends lost 6 bases at V and 0 bases at J; junction bases unmatched: 7. CDR3 bases: TGCAGCGTCCAACTAGGACTAGCGGGCTCCTACAATGAGCAGTTCTTC. Amino acids: CSVQLGLAGSYNEQFF.

The gene calls are TRBV7-8 and TRBJ2-4, with a possible D match to TRBD2 (5 bases). The CDR3 covers 14 residues. V dropped 6 bases and J dropped 0 bases, with 9 bases sitting between them. Per the germline V gene, CDR1 is SGHVS and CDR2 is FQNEAQ. Here the CDR3 reads CASSEGVAKNIQYF. For the CDR3, the DNA is TGTGCCAGCAGTGAGGGAGTAGCCAAAAACATTCAGTACTTC.

The chain combines TRBV9 with TRBJ2-1, with 8 bases aligning to TRBD2. Unmatched junction bases numbered 1, after V lost 0 bases and J lost 2 bases. The CDR3 consists of 15 residues. The germline V gene encodes CDR1 SGDLS and CDR2 YYNGEE. For the CDR3, the DNA is TGTGCCAGCAGCGTAGATAGCGGGGCCTACAATGAGCAGTTCTTC. As protein: CASSVDSGAYNEQFF.

The chain combines TRBV21-1 with TRBJ2-7. TRBV21-1 has pseudogene status. The CDR3 spans 17 residues. The CDR3, as DNA: TGTGCCAGCAGCAGACGCCGCCCTGCCGGACGCAGCTACGAGCAGTACTTC. Protein: CASSRRRPAGRSYEQYF.